The T cell receptor (beta chain) described here comes from a study of blood T cell repertoires in COVID-19. Study summary: The samples span acute and convalescent COVID-19 from the United States, Italy and Spain. T cells, B-cell-depleted T cells, or PBMCs provided the cDNA or gDNA that served as material.

This clone was observed a single time. Original handling: Reference gene primer amplification yielded estimated nucleated cell counts. Generated by immunoSEQ multiplex PCR, the TCRdb table keeps only in-frame clones and is missing some. V, J and clone size derive from that table, while D and trimming were established from the DNA sequence. The table has 60,000 to 70,000 clones, 65% to 90% seen once. Trimming took 3 bases from V and 1 from J, leaving 12 bases between them. This CDR3 comprises 15 residues. Germline CDR1 and CDR2: SGHAT and FQNNGV. This TCR was sampled from a woman aged 60 to 75 with acute or convalescent COVID-19. The chain links TRBV11-2 to TRBJ2-5; perhaps TRBD1 as D (5 bases). Sequencing was carried out using peripheral blood. The CDR3, as DNA: TGTGCCAGCAGCTTTGCCGGACACCGCCAAGAGACCCAGTACTTC. Residues: CASSFAGHRQETQYF.